A single sample gave rise to the 13 T cell receptor beta chains below, sequenced in a study of CD8 T cells in Susac syndrome. A quantity of about 0.5 to 1 ug RNA underwent reverse transcription using random hexamers. TCRdb re-analysed the immunoSEQ multiplex PCR reads in MiXCR, keeping a single row per CDR3 protein. The sample lists some 99,000 distinct CDR3 sequences, 85% to 95% occurring once. Sequencing was carried out using CD4+ T cells from PBMCs. The receptors were sampled from a human donor with Susac syndrome.

The chain uses TRBV30 and TRBJ2-1; 7 nucleotides align to TRBD1. V shed 4 bases, J shed 1 base, and the junction held 4 bases outside the gene matches. The CDR3 loop spans 14 amino acids. CDR1 is GTSNPN and CDR2 is SVGIG in the germline V gene (reference sequence). CDR3 amino acids: CAWNRGRSYNEQFF. The CDR3 DNA follows: TGTGCCTGGAACAGGGGAAGGTCCTACAATGAGCAGTTCTTC.

The V and J genes are TRBV4-2 and TRBJ2-3, with D perhaps being TRBD1 or TRBD2 (5 bases each). Germline values: CDR1 LGHNA, CDR2 YNFKEQ. The CDR3 covers 14 residues. V shed 3 bases and J shed 2 bases, with 9 bases lying between them. CDR3 sequence reads: CASSQGTFTDTQYF. For the CDR3, the DNA is TGTGCCAGCAGCCAGGGGACCTTCACAGATACGCAGTATTTT.

The rearrangement links TRBV7-9 to TRBJ2-2; D is undetermined. CDR1 is SEHNR and CDR2 is FQNEAQ in the germline V gene (reference sequence). V lost 1 base, J lost 4 bases, and 7 bases lay in between. This CDR3 spans 14 amino acids. In DNA form, the CDR3 reads TGTGCCAGCAGCTTAGGACAATTCACCGGGGAGCTGTTTTTT. Translation: CASSLGQFTGELFF.

The J gene is TRBJ1-5, the V gene TRBV4-1, with D perhaps matching TRBD1 (6 bases). V gave up 3 bases and J gave up 6 bases, with 15 bases separating them. This CDR3 is built from 15 residues. Germline loops: CDR1 MGHRA, CDR2 YSYEKL. The CDR3 sequence: CASSQRQDRGQPQHF. CDR3 nucleotide sequence: TGCGCCAGCAGCCAGAGACAGGATAGGGGTCAGCCCCAGCATTTT.

The chain carries TRBV29-1 and TRBJ2-4; 9 bases agree with TRBD1. The length of the CDR3 is 15 residues. Losses at the gene ends were 4 bases for V and 4 bases for J; bases not matched to a gene: 8. Germline CDR1 SQVTM, CDR2 ANQGSEA. In DNA form, the CDR3 reads TGCAGCGTTGCCTTAGGGACAGGGACTAAAAACATTCAGTACTTC. Its translation: CSVALGTGTKNIQYF.

The gene calls are TRBV12-3 or TRBV12-4 and TRBJ1-5; tentatively, D is TRBD1 (5 bases). The CDR3 length is 15 residues. V was cut by 4 bases and J by 5 bases, with 15 bases left in between. The CDR3 bases are TGTGCCAGCAGTTCCCAGCAGGGTATTTATCAGCCCCAGCATTTT. It specifies CASSSQQGIYQPQHF.

V gene TRBV24-1 combines with J gene TRBJ2-1; D perhaps matches TRBD2 (6 bases). The CDR3 runs 15 residues. In germline, CDR1 is KGHDR, CDR2 SFDVKD. Trimming cost V 7 bases and J 1 base, with 13 bases left between them. CDR3: CATRGPGLSYNEQFF. The CDR3 region has the DNA TGTGCCACCAGGGGGCCGGGACTGTCCTACAATGAGCAGTTCTTC.

The chain has TRBV5-4 and TRBJ1-1; no firm D call. Germline-derived CDR1 and CDR2 are SGHNT and YYREEE (reference sequence). This CDR3 has 14 amino acids. V lost 6 bases and J lost 4, with 16 bases in between. For the CDR3, the DNA is TGTGCCAGCACCTCCCGTACACGAGGCACTGAAGCTTTCTTT. It translates to CASTSRTRGTEAFF.

The J gene is TRBJ2-3, the V gene TRBV20-1; D unclear. CDR3 length equals 11 residues. V was shortened by 8 bases and J by 3 bases, with 9 bases between the two germline ends. Per germline, CDR1 DFQATT and CDR2 SNEGSKA (reference sequence). The CDR3 DNA sequence: TGCAGTCCAACCTTGACAGATACGCAGTATTTT. Its translation is CSPTLTDTQYF.

This chain connects TRBV30 to TRBJ1-1; D unclear. Trimming cost V 4 bases and J 7 bases, with 10 bases left between them. Per germline, CDR1 GTSNPN and CDR2 SVGIG (reference sequence). The CDR3 totals 11 residues. The DNA for the CDR3 is TGTGCCTGGACTCAATTAGGTGAAGCTTTCTTT. Encoded protein: CAWTQLGEAFF.

This clonotype has only one observation. This sequence joins TRBV20-1 and TRBJ2-3, with a possible D match to TRBD1 (5 bases). The germline CDR1 and CDR2 sequences are DFQATT and SNEGSKA (reference sequence). The CDR3 is made up of 13 amino acids. V was shortened by 4 bases and J by 2 bases, with 10 bases between the two germline ends. The CDR3 spells CSAIGAHTDTQYF. In nucleotides, the CDR3 is TGCAGTGCTATAGGGGCCCACACAGATACGCAGTATTTT.

This sequence joins TRBV29-1 and TRBJ2-7, with D possibly being TRBD1 (6 bases). V gave up 7 bases and J gave up 0 bases, with 7 bases separating them. The CDR3 length is 11 residues. Germline V gene data show CDR1 as SQVTM and CDR2 as ANQGSEA. The CDR3 sequence is CSGGHSYEQYF. The CDR3 DNA sequence: TGCAGCGGGGGACACTCCTACGAGCAGTACTTC.

This chain connects TRBV20-1 to TRBJ2-3; D ambiguous. The germline CDR1 and CDR2 sequences are DFQATT and SNEGSKA (reference sequence). The CDR3 is 11 residues long. V was clipped by 5 bases and J by 6 bases, with 9 bases between them. CDR3 sequence reads: CSALQTDTQYF. The CDR3 nucleotides read TGCAGTGCTCTCCAGACGGATACGCAGTATTTT.